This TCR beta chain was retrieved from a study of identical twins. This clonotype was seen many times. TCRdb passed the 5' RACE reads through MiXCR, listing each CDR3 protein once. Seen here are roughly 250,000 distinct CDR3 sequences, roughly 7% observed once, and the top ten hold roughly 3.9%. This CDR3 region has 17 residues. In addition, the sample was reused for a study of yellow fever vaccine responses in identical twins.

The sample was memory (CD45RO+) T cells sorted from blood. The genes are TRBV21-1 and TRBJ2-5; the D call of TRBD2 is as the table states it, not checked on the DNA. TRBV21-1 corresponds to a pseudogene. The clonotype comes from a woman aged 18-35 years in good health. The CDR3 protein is CASSPATGTSGKETQYF. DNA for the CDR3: TGTGCCAGCAGCCCCGCTACCGGGACTAGCGGGAAAGAGACCCAGTACTTC.